This T cell receptor (beta chain) is drawn from a study of response to subunit inactivated influenza vaccine. Study-wide findings and caveats: Each seasonal influenza vaccination, the authors suggested, recruits few new T cells.

Each CDR3 protein is one row after TCRdb ran MiXCR on the RT-PCR reads. In the table there are roughly 570,000 distinct CDR3 sequences, roughly 13% of which are singletons. There are 13 residues in the CDR3. V lost 2 bases and J 3 bases, leaving 5 bases between the germline ends. The germline gives CDR1 MNHEY, CDR2 SVGAGI. This clonotype was counted many times. No antigen is known for it. Sequenced here: PBMCs from blood, sampled roughly 47 days after vaccination. The chain recombines TRBV6-5 with TRBJ1-5; D is unresolved. The TCR originated in a man aged 50 to 59 who received an inactivated influenza vaccine. The CDR3, as DNA: TGTGCCAGCAGTTACCAGGTCAATCAGCCCCAGCATTTT. It encodes CASSYQVNQPQHF.